Listed here are 18 T cell receptor beta chains from one sample, sequenced in a study of identical twins. One entry per CDR3 protein results from TCRdb running MiXCR on the 5' RACE reads. Of around 1.7 million distinct CDR3 sequences listed, about 32% are singletons. Material: cord blood. Source of these receptors: a newborn girl in good health.

The CDR3 loop is CASSHFPGGQPQHF. As DNA, the CDR3 is TGTGCCAGCAGCCACTTTCCAGGAGGTCAGCCCCAGCATTTT. The chain couples TRBV3-1 to TRBJ1-5; D ambiguous. This CDR3 has 14 amino acids. The germline V gene encodes CDR1 LGHDT and CDR2 YNNKEL (reference sequence). Between the trimmed V and J ends, which lost 3 bases and 6 bases, there was a span of 12 bases.

Here the CDR3 reads CSPDPSSTDTQYF. As DNA, the CDR3 is TGCAGTCCCGACCCGTCTAGCACAGATACGCAGTATTTT. V usage is TRBV20-1 and J usage is TRBJ2-3; the D is unclear. The V and J ends lost 8 bases and 0 bases respectively, with 12 bases between them. The CDR3 is made up of 13 amino acids. Germline lookup yields CDR1 DFQATT and CDR2 SNEGSKA (reference sequence).

The genes are TRBV13 and TRBJ2-1; 10 bases agree with TRBD2. Germline CDR1 is PRHDT and CDR2 is FYEKMQ (reference sequence). V trimming: 1 base; J trimming: 0 bases; junction bases outside the gene matches: 6. The CDR3 extends over 18 amino acids. This CDR3 reads CASSLASGRWVSYNEQFF. The CDR3 DNA reads as TGTGCCAGCAGCTTAGCTAGCGGGAGATGGGTCTCCTACAATGAGCAGTTCTTC.

This clonotype was seen a few times. V and J are TRBV2 and TRBJ2-7; D is undetermined. CDR3 length: 14 residues. The germline V gene has CDR1 SNHLY and CDR2 FYNNEI. The germline V and J ends were trimmed by 3 bases and 0 bases, with 9 bases remaining between them. Here the CDR3 DNA reads TGTGCCAGCAGTGAGGAACTAACCTCCTACGAGCAGTACTTC. Its translation is CASSEELTSYEQYF.

The CDR3 region has the DNA TGCAGTGCTAGCCCAGGGATTAGCAATCAGCCCCAGCATTTT. Its translation is CSASPGISNQPQHF. The V call is TRBV20-1, the J call TRBJ1-5; perhaps TRBD1 as D (5 bases). The CDR3 has 14 amino acids. Trimming pared 3 bases from V and 0 bases from J, leaving 9 bases between. The V gene's germline CDR1 is DFQATT and CDR2 SNEGSKA (reference sequence).

The chain joins TRBV27 to TRBJ2-1, with 11 bases identical to TRBD2. In germline, CDR1 is MNHEY, CDR2 SMNVEV (reference sequence). The length of the CDR3 is 16 residues. Trimming took 5 bases from V and 9 from J; bases not matched to a gene: 12. CDR3 bases: TGTGCCAGCAGTCAAGGACTAGCGGGTGAACTGGGTGAGCAGTTCTTC. Encoded protein: CASSQGLAGELGEQFF.

This chain's CDR3 is CASSLGLSRNTEAFF. The CDR3 DNA reads TGTGCCAGCAGCTTAGGGCTCTCACGGAACACTGAAGCTTTCTTT. This chain links TRBV7-6 with TRBJ1-1; D not resolved. V lost 1 base, J lost 1 base, and 10 bases lay in between. The CDR3 contains 15 residues. The V gene's germline CDR1 is SGHVS and CDR2 FNYEAQ.

The chain is built from TRBV2 and TRBJ2-1; a weak D match, TRBD1 (5 bases). With the DNA end fitting TRBJ2-7 better, the J assignment may be wrong. Germline V gene sequence: CDR1 SNHLY, CDR2 FYNNEI. The length of the CDR3 is 13 residues. CDR3 sequence reads: CASRETGYNEQYF. CDR3 bases: TGTGCCAGCAGGGAAACAGGTTACAATGAGCAGTACTTC.

The chain is built from TRBV28 and TRBJ2-7, with D possibly matching TRBD1 (7 bases). The germline gives CDR1 MDHEN, CDR2 SYDVKM. The V and J ends lost 5 bases and 0 bases respectively, with 14 bases between them. There are 15 residues in the CDR3. The CDR3 loop reads CASSRQGGSSYEQYF. CDR3 DNA: TGTGCCAGCAGTCGACAGGGAGGAAGCTCCTACGAGCAGTACTTC.

This clonotype was found a few times. This chain links TRBV20-1 with TRBJ1-4; 8 bases fit TRBD1. This CDR3 region has 15 residues. The ends lost 3 bases at V and 2 bases at J; junction bases unmatched: 5. Per the germline V gene, CDR1 is DFQATT and CDR2 is SNEGSKA (reference sequence). As DNA, the CDR3 is TGCAGTGCTAGGCCCCGACAGGGGACTAATGAAAAACTGTTTTTT. Translating gives CSARPRQGTNEKLFF.

This clonotype occurred a few times. The gene calls are TRBV2 and TRBJ1-2, with D uncertain. CDR1 SNHLY and CDR2 FYNNEI come from the germline V gene. The CDR3 consists of 16 residues. V lost 3 bases, J lost 4 bases, and 18 bases lay in between. The CDR3 loop reads CASSETVLRQIYGYTF. As DNA, the CDR3 is TGTGCCAGCAGTGAGACGGTACTGAGACAAATCTATGGCTACACCTTC.

The CDR3 DNA reads as TGTGCCAGCAGCCAAGAGCGTCCAGGGTACAACTATGGCTACACCTTC. Amino acid sequence: CASSQERPGYNYGYTF. The V call is TRBV3-1, the J call TRBJ1-2; TRBD1 might be the D (5 bases). The CDR3 runs to 16 residues. V gave up 0 bases and J gave up 2 bases, with 13 bases separating them. Germline V gene data show CDR1 as LGHDT and CDR2 as YNNKEL (reference sequence).

The rearrangement links TRBV6-1 to TRBJ2-5; D perhaps matches TRBD1 (6 bases). The J call is uncertain, as TRBJ2-1 better fits the DNA end. From germline, CDR1 is MNHNS and CDR2 SASEGT. CDR3 size: 13 residues. The CDR3 DNA follows: TGTGCCAGCATCCAGGGACATCAAGAGACCCAGTTCTTC. This sequence encodes CASIQGHQETQFF.

This clonotype has only a few counts. The chain has TRBV6-5 and TRBJ1-1; the D is unclear. The germline V and J ends were trimmed by 4 bases and 3 bases, with 9 bases remaining between them. The germline V gene has CDR1 MNHEY and CDR2 SVGAGI. The CDR3 sequence is 13 residues long. The CDR3 DNA follows: TGTGCCAGCAGTTTACTGGGTTACACTGAAGCTTTCTTT. Encoded protein: CASSLLGYTEAFF.

This CDR3 is CAISAEADYGYTF. The CDR3 DNA reads as TGTGCCATCAGTGCAGAAGCAGACTATGGCTACACCTTC. This chain joins TRBV10-3 and TRBJ1-2, with unresolved D. The CDR3 is 13 amino acids. The germline gives CDR1 ENHRY, CDR2 SYGVKD. With 4 bases removed from V and 3 bases from J, the gap between germline ends came to 9 bases.

The rearrangement links TRBV5-1 to TRBJ2-1, with 8 bases fitting TRBD2. Germline loops: CDR1 SGHRS, CDR2 YFSETQ. J was trimmed by 4 bases and V by 4 bases; bases with no gene match: 7. The CDR3 spans 15 residues. The CDR3 DNA follows: TGCGCCAGCAGCGCACGGACTAGCCATTACAATGAGCAGTTCTTC. Its protein is CASSARTSHYNEQFF.

CDR3 DNA: TGTGCCAGCAGTGTGCTGGGGAACCAAGAGACCCAGTTCTTC. Translating gives CASSVLGNQETQFF. This chain joins TRBV2 and TRBJ2-1; D ambiguous. The germline V gene has CDR1 SNHLY and CDR2 FYNNEI. Trimming took off 4 bases at V and 13 bases at J, with 20 bases between the two ends. The CDR3 contains 14 residues.

About this clonotype: This may stem from a read error, because a much larger clone lies one nucleotide away. This chain uses TRBV29-1 with TRBJ2-3; D not resolved. CDR3 length: 10 residues. Germline CDR1 reads SQVTM; CDR2 reads ANQGSEA. The CDR3 DNA is TGCAGCGTCGTAGCAGATACGCGGTATTTT. It yields the protein CSVVADTRYF.